A single sample is the source of the 13 T cell receptor beta chains below, sequenced in a study of T cell responses to AZD1222 COVID-19 vaccine. Measured with immunoSEQ multiplex PCR; TCRdb has only the in-frame clones, and not every one. This sample has 100,000 or so clones, with around 87% found just once. The specimen was peripheral blood, collected on day 0 of AZD1222 vaccination. Receptors originate from an adult in good health.

This chain joins TRBV4-1 and TRBJ2-3, with 8 bases that match TRBD2. Per the germline V gene, CDR1 is MGHRA and CDR2 is YSYEKL. J was trimmed by 4 bases and V by 3 bases; bases with no gene match: 6. The CDR3 extends over 15 amino acids. CDR3 loop: CASSQTGGAADTQYF. CDR3 DNA: TGCGCCAGCAGCCAGACGGGGGGGGCGGCAGATACGCAGTATTTT.

The J gene is TRBJ1-2, the V gene TRBV4-3; tentatively, D is TRBD1 (6 bases). Trimming stripped 0 bases from V and 8 bases from J, with 16 bases between. Germline CDR1 is LGHNA and CDR2 is YSLEER. This CDR3 has 15 amino acids. The CDR3 DNA reads as TGCGCCAGCAGCCAAGAATTAGTAAAAAGGGGGGGCTACACCTTC. Its translation is CASSQELVKRGGYTF.

The chain uses TRBV21-1 and TRBJ1-1; TRBD1 reflects the table's D call only, with no check against the DNA. TRBV21-1 is described as a pseudogene. The CDR3 totals 13 residues. The CDR3 DNA reads as TGTGCCAGCAGCATGAGACCGACAGGGAGGGCTTTCTTT. It translates to CASSMRPTGRAFF.

The table lists this clone with a count of one. This chain links TRBV7-6 with TRBJ1-1; D remains unclear. CDR1 SGHVS and CDR2 FNYEAQ come from the germline V gene. The CDR3 runs 13 residues. V lost 2 bases, J lost 1 base, and 5 bases lay in between. The CDR3 coding sequence is TGTGCCAGCAGCTTACAACAGAACACTGAAGCTTTCTTT. Protein product: CASSLQQNTEAFF.

This clone appeared a single time. This rearrangement joins TRBV29-1 to TRBJ2-7; TRBD2 might be the D (5 bases). The germline CDR1 and CDR2 sequences are SQVTM and ANQGSEA. The CDR3 length is 11 residues. Trimming removed 5 bases from V and 1 base from J, with 6 bases in between. The CDR3 DNA reads TGCAGCGTTCGGGGATCCTACGAGCAGTACTTC. Residues: CSVRGSYEQYF.

The chain combines TRBV12-2 with TRBJ1-6; TRBD1 reflects the table's D call only, with no check against the DNA. TRBV12-2 represents a pseudogene. The CDR3 spans 19 residues. The CDR3 DNA reads TGTGCAAGTCGCGCCCCCGGGCAGGGTAAACGCGCGAATAATTCACCCCTCCACTTT. It encodes CASRAPGQGKRANNSPLHF.

V gene TRBV7-8 combines with J gene TRBJ1-5; D remains ambiguous. The V end lost 0 bases, the J end lost 0 bases, and 6 bases lay between the germline ends. CDR3 length: 15 residues. Germline lookup yields CDR1 SGHVS and CDR2 FQNEAQ. CDR3 sequence reads: CASSLAVNSNQPQHF. As DNA, the CDR3 is TGTGCCAGCAGCTTAGCAGTCAATAGCAATCAGCCCCAGCATTTT. Full variable domain (outside the CDR3, taken from reference TRBV7-8 and TRBJ1-5): GAGVSQSPRYKVAKRGQDVALRCDPISGHVSLFWYQQALGQGPEFLTYFQNEAQLDKSGLPSDRFFAERPEGSVSTLKIQRTQQEDSAVYLCASSLAVNSNQPQHFGDGTRLSIL.

This clone has a handful of counts. V is TRBV24-1 and J is TRBJ1-5; D is unresolved. Germline V CDR1 and CDR2: KGHDR, SFDVKD. Deletions cut 1 base from V and 3 bases from J, with 3 bases between. The CDR3 sequence is 13 residues long. The DNA of the CDR3 is TGTGCCACCAGTGATTTACTCAATCAGCCCCAGCATTTT. Its translation: CATSDLLNQPQHF.

This clone was found once. The rearrangement links TRBV4-2 to TRBJ2-7; TRBD2 agrees at 7 bases. Germline V gene lookup returns CDR1 LGHNA and CDR2 YNFKEQ. Losses at the gene ends were 4 bases for V and 1 base for J; bases not matched to a gene: 7. This CDR3 comprises 15 residues. The CDR3 reads CASSPAAGVSYEQYF. CDR3 in DNA: TGTGCCAGCAGCCCCGCCGCGGGGGTTTCCTACGAGCAGTACTTC.

The chain joins TRBV19 to TRBJ1-2; the D is unclear. Germline values: CDR1 LNHDA, CDR2 SQIVND (reference sequence). The CDR3 is 15 amino acids. Trimming shortened V by 3 bases and J by 6 bases, and 17 bases separated the two germline ends. The CDR3, as DNA: TGTGCCAGTAGTATCCGAGACCGGTCGTGGGATGGCTACACCTTC. Translated: CASSIRDRSWDGYTF.

The J gene is TRBJ1-2, the V gene TRBV3-1 (or the pseudogene TRBV3-2); D may be TRBD1 (6 bases). The CDR3 is 17 amino acids. CDR1 is LGHDT and CDR2 is YNNKEL in the germline V gene (reference sequence). Trimming stripped 2 bases from V and 9 bases from J, with 25 bases between. The CDR3 protein is CASSQSWDNRLSRSYTF. The CDR3 DNA reads as TGTGCCAGCAGCCAATCTTGGGACAATCGTCTCTCGAGGAGCTACACCTTC.

The rearrangement links TRBV15 to TRBJ2-7; 9 bases are a match to TRBD2. Germline V CDR1 and CDR2: LNHNV, YYDKDF (reference sequence). V trimming: 0 bases; J trimming: 5 bases; junction bases outside the gene matches: 8. The length of the CDR3 is 16 residues. This CDR3 reads CATSRDGLAGRNEQYF. CDR3 bases: TGTGCCACCAGCAGAGATGGGCTAGCGGGAAGGAACGAGCAGTACTTC.

This clone was seen a few times. The chain has TRBV11-2 and TRBJ2-1, with 13 bases aligning to TRBD2. Trimming at V came to 6 bases and at J to 8 bases, leaving 4 bases not matched to a gene. The CDR3 extends over 14 amino acids. The germline CDR1 and CDR2 sequences are SGHAT and FQNNGV. CDR3 sequence reads: CASSTSGRVDEQFF. For the CDR3, the DNA is TGTGCCAGCAGTACTAGCGGGAGGGTCGATGAGCAGTTCTTC.